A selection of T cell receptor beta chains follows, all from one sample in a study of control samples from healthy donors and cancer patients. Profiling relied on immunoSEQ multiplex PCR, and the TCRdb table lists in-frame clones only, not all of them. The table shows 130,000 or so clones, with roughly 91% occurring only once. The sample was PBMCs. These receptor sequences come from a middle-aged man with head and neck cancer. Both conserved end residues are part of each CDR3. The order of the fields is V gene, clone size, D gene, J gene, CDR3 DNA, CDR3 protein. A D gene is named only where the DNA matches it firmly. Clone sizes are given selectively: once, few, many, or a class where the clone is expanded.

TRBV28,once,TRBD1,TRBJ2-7,TGTGCCAGCATTTCGACAGGGGTAGGAGGAGGGTCGATCTACGAGCAGTACTTC,CASISTGVGGGSIYEQYF
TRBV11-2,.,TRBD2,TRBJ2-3,TGTGCCAGCAGCTTAGTGGGACTAGCGGGAGATACGCAGTATTTT,CASSLVGLAGDTQYF
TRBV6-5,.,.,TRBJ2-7,TGTGCCAGCAGTTCCCAGAGCGAGCAGTACTTC,CASSSQSEQYF
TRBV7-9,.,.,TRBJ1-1,TGTGCCAGCAGCTCCCAGGGGAACACTGAAGCTTTCTTT,CASSSQGNTEAFF
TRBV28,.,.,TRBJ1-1,TGTGCCAGCAGTTTTTCCGGGGCCGCCAACCGAAGGACTTTCTTT,CASSFSGAANRRTFF
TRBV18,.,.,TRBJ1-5,TGTGCCAGCTCGCCCAATAGCAATCAGCCCCAGCATTTT,CASSPNSNQPQHF
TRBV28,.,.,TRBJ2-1,TGTGCCAGCAAGAAGGACGGGGACTCTTACAATGAGCAGTTCTTC,CASKKDGDSYNEQFF
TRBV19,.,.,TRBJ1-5,TGTGCCAGTAGTAGCGCGGGAAGCAATCAGCCCCAGCATTTT,CASSSAGSNQPQHF
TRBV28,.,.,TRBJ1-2,TGTGCCAGCAGTTTATCAGACAGTTACTATGGCTACACCTTC,CASSLSDSYYGYTF
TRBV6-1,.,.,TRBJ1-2,TGTGCCAGCAGTGAAGTTTTCGGGGGGGCGGGCTACACCTTC,CASSEVFGGAGYTF
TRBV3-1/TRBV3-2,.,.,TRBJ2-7,TGTGCCAGCAGCCAAGGTCCCGGGACGATCTACGAGCAGTACTTC,CASSQGPGTIYEQYF
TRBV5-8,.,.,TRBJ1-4,TGTGCCAGCAGCTTGGATGTAGGGAATGAAAAACTGTTTTTT,CASSLDVGNEKLFF
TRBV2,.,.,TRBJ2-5,TGTGCCAGCAGAAGAGACAGCCAAGAGACCCAGTACTTC,CASRRDSQETQYF
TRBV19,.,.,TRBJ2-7,TGTGCCAGTCAGAATCGCGGAGACACCTACGAGCAGTACTTC,CASQNRGDTYEQYF
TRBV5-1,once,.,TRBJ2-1,TGCGCCAGCAGCTTGGACGGCGGTGACAATGAGCAGTTCTTC,CASSLDGGDNEQFF
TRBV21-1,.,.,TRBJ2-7,TGTGCCAGCAGGACAGGGGGATACGAGCAGTACTTC,CASRTGGYEQYF
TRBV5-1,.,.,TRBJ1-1,TGCGCCAGCAGCATCTCCACAGGGATGAACACTGAAGCTTTCTTT,CASSISTGMNTEAFF
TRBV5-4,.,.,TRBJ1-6,TGTGCCAGCAGCTCATCAGGAGGGGGGAGTTCACCCCTCCACTTT,CASSSSGGGSSPLHF
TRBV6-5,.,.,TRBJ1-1,TGTGCCAGCAGTTACTCGCACAACACTGAAGCTTTCTTT,CASSYSHNTEAFF
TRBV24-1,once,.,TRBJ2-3,TGTGCCACCAGTGACCCAAAGAGCACAGATACGCAGTATTTT,CATSDPKSTDTQYF
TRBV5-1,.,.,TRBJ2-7,TGCGCCAGCAGCTTACGAGATGCCTACGAGCAGTACTTC,CASSLRDAYEQYF
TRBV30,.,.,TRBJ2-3,TGTGCCTGGAGTGAATACTTTACAGATACGCAGTATTTT,CAWSEYFTDTQYF